Shown below are 13 T cell receptor beta chains from a single sample sequenced in a study of OX40 agonist ivuxolimab in advanced cancers. The repertoire was sequenced with immunoSEQ multiplex PCR; TCRdb's copy has only in-frame clones and lacks some. Seen here are over 5,000 clones, approximately 70% observed once, and the top ten hold just under 60%. The input for sequencing was CD4+ or CD8+ T cells sorted from blood, taken in a trial of the OX40 agonist ivuxolimab. Every receptor here comes from an adult with an advanced solid tumor such as melanoma, head and neck, liver or kidney cancer.

This clone was seen a single time. The chain joins TRBV10-3 to TRBJ1-1; 8 bases fit TRBD1. The CDR3 sequence is 12 residues long. Germline CDR1 is ENHRY and CDR2 is SYGVKD. V lost 10 bases to trimming and J lost 2 bases; unmatched junction nucleotides: 3. The CDR3 reads CATSGGNTEAFF. The CDR3 DNA is TGTGCCACCTCAGGGGGCAACACTGAAGCTTTCTTT.

The gene calls are TRBV30 and TRBJ2-2; 10 nucleotides line up with TRBD1. The length of the CDR3 is 16 residues. The germline CDR1 and CDR2 sequences are GTSNPN and SVGIG (reference sequence). Losses at the gene ends were 0 bases for V and 7 bases for J; bases not matched to a gene: 8. CDR3 in DNA: TGTGCCTGGAGTGTCACCGGGACAGGGGTTTTCGGGGAGCTGTTTTTT. Translating it yields CAWSVTGTGVFGELFF.

This clone is medium-sized by share. This chain connects TRBV7-9 to TRBJ1-1; unclear D gene. This CDR3 region has 14 residues. The V end lost 5 bases, the J end lost 1 base, and 11 bases lay between the germline ends. Germline CDR1 SEHNR, CDR2 FQNEAQ (reference sequence). This chain's CDR3 is CASSRGGPNTEAFF. In DNA, the CDR3 is TGTGCCAGCAGCCGAGGCGGCCCGAACACTGAAGCTTTCTTT.

CDR3 bases: TGTGCCAGCAGCCCAGGGGGCTTCGGCAATCAGCCCCAGCATTTT. It is translated as CASSPGGFGNQPQHF. The chain recombines TRBV9 with TRBJ1-5; TRBD1 agrees at 8 bases. With V trimmed by 4 bases and J by 2 bases, 5 bases remained unmatched. Germline assignment: CDR1 SGDLS and CDR2 YYNGEE. This CDR3 region has 15 residues. The full variable domain, in which reference TRBV9 and TRBJ1-5 provide the parts outside the CDR3, is DSGVTQTPKHLITATGQRVTLRCSPRSGDLSVYWYQQSLDQGLQFLIQYYNGEERAKGNILERFSAQQFPDLHSELNLSSLELGDSALYFCASSPGGFGNQPQHFGDGTRLSIL.

In its sample, this clone was seen a few times. The V gene is TRBV4-2, the J gene TRBJ1-5, with no clear D. The CDR3 runs 15 residues. Trimming stripped 1 base from V and 4 bases from J, with 11 bases between. From germline, CDR1 is LGHNA and CDR2 YNFKEQ. CDR3 in amino acids: CASSQGGVANQPQHF. The CDR3 nucleotides are TGTGCCAGCAGCCAAGGAGGAGTAGCTAATCAGCCCCAGCATTTT.

The gene calls are TRBV7-2 and TRBJ1-1; D gene ambiguous. CDR1 SGHTA and CDR2 FQGNSA come from the germline V gene. Trimming took 2 bases from V and 7 from J, leaving 5 bases between them. The CDR3 is 11 residues long. The CDR3 reads CASSLQNEAFF. The CDR3 DNA reads TGTGCCAGCAGCTTACAGAATGAAGCTTTCTTT.

About this clone itself: Other nucleotide sequences in the sample specify the same CDR3. This rearrangement joins TRBV5-4 to TRBJ2-7; the match to TRBD2 covers 14 bases. CDR1 and CDR2 from the germline V gene are SGHNT and YYREEE (reference sequence). The CDR3 sequence is 16 residues long. With V trimmed by 2 bases and J by 5 bases, 6 bases remained unmatched. This CDR3 reads CASSLKGLAGADEQYF. CDR3 sequence (DNA): TGTGCCAGCAGCTTAAAGGGACTAGCGGGAGCGGACGAGCAGTACTTC. Based on the CDR3 plus reference TRBV5-4 and TRBJ2-7, the full variable domain is ETGVTQSPTHLIKTRGQQVTLRCSSQSGHNTVSWYQQALGQGPQFIFQYYREEENGRGNFPPRFSGLQFPNYSSELNVNALELDDSALYLCASSLKGLAGADEQYFGPGTRLTVT.

This clone has only a few counts. This sequence joins TRBV4-3 and TRBJ1-5; D is unresolved. The germline gives CDR1 LGHNA, CDR2 YSLEER. V was cut by 0 bases and J by 5 bases, with 11 bases left in between. This CDR3 spans 15 amino acids. Here the CDR3 DNA reads TGCGCCAGCAGCCAAGATCATTCTGGTCATCAGCCCCAGCATTTT. This sequence encodes CASSQDHSGHQPQHF.

In the case of this clone: It may be a read error: a sequence one base away is much more abundant. V gene TRBV11-2 combines with J gene TRBJ1-4; the D is unclear. Germline V gene sequence: CDR1 SGHAT, CDR2 FQNNGV. The CDR3 is 15 residues long. V was cut by 1 base and J by 4 bases, with 10 bases left in between. The CDR3 reads CASSLGAEINEKLFF. The DNA of the CDR3 is TGTGCCAGCAGCTTAGGGGCTGAGATTAATGAAAAACTGTTTTTT.

The V call is TRBV4-1, the J call TRBJ2-4, with 9 bases that match TRBD1. Germline-derived CDR1 and CDR2 are MGHRA and YSYEKL. The CDR3 consists of 16 residues. Trimming at V came to 4 bases and at J to 5 bases, leaving 9 bases not matched to a gene. The CDR3 DNA is TGCGCCAGCAGCCCCTCACAGGGGGCGCTTGAAAACATTCAGTACTTC. The encoded protein is CASSPSQGALENIQYF.

This chain uses TRBV27 with TRBJ2-1, with D possibly matching TRBD2 (6 bases). The ends were cut back, 6 bases at V and 9 bases at J, with 27 bases in the middle. This CDR3 spans 17 amino acids. Germline CDR1 reads MNHEY; CDR2 reads SMNVEV (reference sequence). The CDR3 coding sequence is TGTGCCAGCAGCCTCACTTATGGAGGCGGGATTAGCCTTGAGCAGTTCTTC. Amino acids: CASSLTYGGGISLEQFF.

This chain uses TRBV21-1 with TRBJ1-5. TRBV21-1 is a listed pseudogene. The CDR3 contains 20 residues. CDR3 DNA: TGTGCCAGCAGCAAGCCCATCGGGAGGGCGCGATTTTATAGCAATCAGCCCCAGCATTTT. This encodes CASSKPIGRARFYSNQPQHF.

V usage is TRBV9 and J usage is TRBJ2-5; D unclear. V lost 0 bases and J lost 0, with 3 bases in between. This CDR3 has 13 residues. CDR1 and CDR2 (germline): SGDLS, YYNGEE. CDR3: CASSVEDQETQYF. CDR3 DNA: TGTGCCAGCAGCGTAGAGGACCAAGAGACCCAGTACTTC. The full variable domain, in which reference TRBV9 and TRBJ2-5 provide the parts outside the CDR3, is DSGVTQTPKHLITATGQRVTLRCSPRSGDLSVYWYQQSLDQGLQFLIQYYNGEERAKGNILERFSAQQFPDLHSELNLSSLELGDSALYFCASSVEDQETQYFGPGTRLLVL.